The T cell receptor beta chain described here comes from a study of T cells in Graves' hyperthyroidism and ophthalmopathy. Study conclusions and caveats: Stable hyperthyroidism was told apart from ophthalmopathy by a model built on 13 V-J features.

Amplification yielded TCR beta CDR3 regions, with RNA transcripts as the source. The TCR CDR3 was amplified in a first-round RT-PCR using the HTBI primer set. TCRdb redid the calling of the multiplex PCR reads with MiXCR, one entry per CDR3 protein. The sample lists over 650,000 distinct CDR3 sequences, 15% to 20% occurring once. Among the patients, aged 18 to 65, hyperthyroidism was newly diagnosed and had lasted under 2 months. Fresh peripheral blood, roughly 9.3 ml, was the source of the PBMCs. This clonotype appeared a few times. Its antigen is still unknown. CDR1 is LNHDA, CDR2 SQIVND, per germline (reference sequence). This CDR3 region has 14 residues. The V end was cut by 2 bases, the J end by 2 bases, with 8 bases between.

V and J are TRBV19 and TRBJ2-3; a possible D gene is TRBD2 (5 bases). This TCR was sampled from a man between 18 and 35 years old with Graves' hyperthyroidism. The sequencing sample was made of blood. The CDR3 is CASSISRDTDTQYF. The CDR3 DNA sequence: TGTGCCAGTAGTATATCGAGGGACACAGATACGCAGTATTTT.